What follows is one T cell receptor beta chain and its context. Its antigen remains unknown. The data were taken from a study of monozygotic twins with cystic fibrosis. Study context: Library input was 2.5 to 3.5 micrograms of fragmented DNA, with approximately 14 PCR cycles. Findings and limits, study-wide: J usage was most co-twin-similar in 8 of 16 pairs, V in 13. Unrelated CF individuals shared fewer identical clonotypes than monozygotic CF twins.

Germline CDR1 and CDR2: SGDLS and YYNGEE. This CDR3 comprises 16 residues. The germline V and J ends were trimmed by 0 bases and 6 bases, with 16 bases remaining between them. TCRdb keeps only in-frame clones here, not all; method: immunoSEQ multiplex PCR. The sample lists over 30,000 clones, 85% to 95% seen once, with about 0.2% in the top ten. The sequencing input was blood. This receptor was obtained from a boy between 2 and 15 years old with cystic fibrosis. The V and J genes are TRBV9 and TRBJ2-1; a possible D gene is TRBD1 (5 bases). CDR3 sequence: CASSVAGHSYSNEQFF. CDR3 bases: TGTGCCAGCAGCGTAGCCGGACATTCGTACTCCAATGAGCAGTTCTTC.